These 13 T cell receptor beta chains were all obtained from the same sample, sequenced in a study of control samples from healthy donors and cancer patients. Generated by immunoSEQ multiplex PCR, the TCRdb table keeps only in-frame clones and is missing some. In the table there are 120,000 or so clones, 90% to 95% of which are singletons. Sequenced material: PBMCs. The receptors shown here come from a man between 45 and 60 years old with head and neck cancer.

This clone was recorded once. The chain uses TRBV4-3 and TRBJ2-7; 7 bases match TRBD1. V shed 1 base and J 2 bases; nucleotides not matched to a gene: 5. CDR1 and CDR2 from the germline V gene are LGHNA and YSLEER. The CDR3 extends over 15 amino acids. The CDR3 DNA follows: TGCGCCAGCAGCCAAGCCGGCACAGGGGCCTACGAGCAGTACTTC. Its translation is CASSQAGTGAYEQYF.

Note on this clone: Other DNA sequences in this sample translate to the same CDR3. The V gene is TRBV12-3 or TRBV12-4, the J gene TRBJ2-7; D is uncertain. Trimming shortened V by 0 bases and J by 0 bases, and 3 bases separated the two germline ends. This CDR3 is 13 amino acids long. The CDR3 loop is CASSLASSYEQYF. The CDR3 bases are TGTGCCAGCAGTTTAGCCAGCTCCTACGAGCAGTACTTC.

On this clone: This sample includes further DNA sequences coding for the same CDR3. This chain connects TRBV6-5 to TRBJ2-7, with 7 bases that match TRBD1. Germline V gene data show CDR1 as MNHEY and CDR2 as SVGAGI. The CDR3 sequence is 12 residues long. Trimming took 7 bases from V and 2 from J; bases not matched to a gene: 2. Here the CDR3 DNA reads TGTGCCAGCAAAGACAGGGCCTACGAGCAGTACTTC. This gives the protein CASKDRAYEQYF.

The chain recombines TRBV18 with TRBJ2-2, with TRBD2 as a possible D gene (6 bases). Between the trimmed V and J ends, which lost 6 bases and 4 bases, there was a span of 12 bases. CDR3 length: 14 residues. The germline V gene has CDR1 KGHSH and CDR2 LQKENI. The CDR3 DNA reads as TGTGCCAGCTCGGTCCAGGGAGGCACCGGGGAGCTGTTTTTT. Protein: CASSVQGGTGELFF.

The chain is built from TRBV11-2 and TRBJ2-1; 13 bases line up with TRBD2. The CDR3 is made up of 15 amino acids. Trimming removed 3 bases from V and 5 bases from J; junction bases left unmatched: 1. Per the germline V gene, CDR1 is SGHAT and CDR2 is FQNNGV. The CDR3 reads CASSLGLAGNNEQFF. CDR3 bases: TGTGCCAGCAGCTTGGGACTAGCGGGGAACAATGAGCAGTTCTTC. The full variable domain, completed using reference TRBV11-2 and TRBJ2-1, is EAGVAQSPRYKIIEKRQSVAFWCNPISGHATLYWYQQILGQGPKLLIQFQNNGVVDDSQLPKDRFSAERLKGVDSTLKIQPAKLEDSAVYLCASSLGLAGNNEQFFGPGTRLTVL.

The V gene is TRBV6-6, the J gene TRBJ2-5; TRBD1 agrees at 8 bases. Germline CDR1 and CDR2: MNHNY and SVGAGI (reference sequence). Unmatched junction bases numbered 11, after V lost 5 bases and J lost 0 bases. The CDR3 has 17 residues. The CDR3 spells CASSRPGTGADQETQYF. CDR3 DNA sequence: TGTGCCAGCAGTCGTCCCGGGACAGGAGCCGACCAAGAGACCCAGTACTTC.

The chain employs TRBV6-4 and TRBJ1-6; TRBD1 agrees at 7 bases. V dropped 5 bases and J dropped 7; count of bases not matched to a gene: 5. CDR1 MRHNA and CDR2 SNTAGT come from the germline V gene. This CDR3 region has 14 residues. DNA for the CDR3: TGTGCCAGCAGTCCTGACAGGGTAAATTCACCCCTCCACTTT. Translated: CASSPDRVNSPLHF.

The chain has TRBV19 and TRBJ1-3, with D possibly TRBD1 on 5 matching bases. Trimming cost V 5 bases and J 7 bases, with 12 bases left between them. The CDR3 is 13 amino acids. Germline CDR1 is LNHDA and CDR2 is SQIVND (reference sequence). This CDR3 is CASSPFGANTIYF. The CDR3 nucleotides read TGTGCCAGTAGTCCATTTGGGGCTAACACCATATATTTT.

This clone was seen only once. The V call is TRBV7-9, the J call TRBJ2-7; D is perhaps TRBD1 (5 bases). This CDR3 comprises 14 residues. The germline gives CDR1 SEHNR, CDR2 FQNEAQ (reference sequence). V was clipped by 3 bases and J by 2 bases, with 11 bases between them. DNA of the CDR3: TGTGCCAGCAGCTTTACAGGTCGAGCCTACGAGCAGTACTTC. It codes for CASSFTGRAYEQYF.

In regard to this clone: Relative to the germline gene, one junction end is altered; a read error may explain this. The CDR3 spells CAGSLPRAGGSETQYF. As DNA, the CDR3 is TGCGCCGGCAGCTTGCCGAGAGCGGGTGGCTCGGAGACCCAGTACTTC. The V gene is TRBV5-1, the J gene TRBJ2-5, with D perhaps matching TRBD2 (6 bases). CDR1 SGHRS and CDR2 YFSETQ come from the germline V gene. CDR3 length: 16 amino acids.

The V and J genes are TRBV9 and TRBJ2-2, with no clear D. CDR1 SGDLS and CDR2 YYNGEE come from the germline V gene. The CDR3 sequence is 13 residues long. The V end lost 4 bases, the J end lost 1 base, and 5 bases lay between the germline ends. The CDR3 DNA follows: TGTGCCAGCAGCCGCGGGAACACCGGGGAGCTGTTTTTT. This encodes CASSRGNTGELFF.

The DNA for the CDR3 is TGTGCCAGCAGTCCCAAGGGAGACAATAGACCCCAGCATTTT. It encodes CASSPKGDNRPQHF. This chain uses TRBV6-2 or TRBV6-3 with TRBJ1-5; no clear D gene. V gave up 5 bases and J gave up 10 bases, with 18 bases separating them. From germline, CDR1 is MNHEY and CDR2 SVGEGT. CDR3 length: 14 residues.

This chain connects TRBV5-1 to TRBJ1-2; possible D gene TRBD1, 6 bases. Germline loops: CDR1 SGHRS, CDR2 YFSETQ. The CDR3 sequence is 14 residues long. Trimming shortened V by 4 bases and J by 8 bases, and 18 bases separated the two germline ends. CDR3 coding DNA: TGCGCCAGCAGCCGGACAGTAATGGAGGGGGGCTACACCTTC. Its translation is CASSRTVMEGGYTF.